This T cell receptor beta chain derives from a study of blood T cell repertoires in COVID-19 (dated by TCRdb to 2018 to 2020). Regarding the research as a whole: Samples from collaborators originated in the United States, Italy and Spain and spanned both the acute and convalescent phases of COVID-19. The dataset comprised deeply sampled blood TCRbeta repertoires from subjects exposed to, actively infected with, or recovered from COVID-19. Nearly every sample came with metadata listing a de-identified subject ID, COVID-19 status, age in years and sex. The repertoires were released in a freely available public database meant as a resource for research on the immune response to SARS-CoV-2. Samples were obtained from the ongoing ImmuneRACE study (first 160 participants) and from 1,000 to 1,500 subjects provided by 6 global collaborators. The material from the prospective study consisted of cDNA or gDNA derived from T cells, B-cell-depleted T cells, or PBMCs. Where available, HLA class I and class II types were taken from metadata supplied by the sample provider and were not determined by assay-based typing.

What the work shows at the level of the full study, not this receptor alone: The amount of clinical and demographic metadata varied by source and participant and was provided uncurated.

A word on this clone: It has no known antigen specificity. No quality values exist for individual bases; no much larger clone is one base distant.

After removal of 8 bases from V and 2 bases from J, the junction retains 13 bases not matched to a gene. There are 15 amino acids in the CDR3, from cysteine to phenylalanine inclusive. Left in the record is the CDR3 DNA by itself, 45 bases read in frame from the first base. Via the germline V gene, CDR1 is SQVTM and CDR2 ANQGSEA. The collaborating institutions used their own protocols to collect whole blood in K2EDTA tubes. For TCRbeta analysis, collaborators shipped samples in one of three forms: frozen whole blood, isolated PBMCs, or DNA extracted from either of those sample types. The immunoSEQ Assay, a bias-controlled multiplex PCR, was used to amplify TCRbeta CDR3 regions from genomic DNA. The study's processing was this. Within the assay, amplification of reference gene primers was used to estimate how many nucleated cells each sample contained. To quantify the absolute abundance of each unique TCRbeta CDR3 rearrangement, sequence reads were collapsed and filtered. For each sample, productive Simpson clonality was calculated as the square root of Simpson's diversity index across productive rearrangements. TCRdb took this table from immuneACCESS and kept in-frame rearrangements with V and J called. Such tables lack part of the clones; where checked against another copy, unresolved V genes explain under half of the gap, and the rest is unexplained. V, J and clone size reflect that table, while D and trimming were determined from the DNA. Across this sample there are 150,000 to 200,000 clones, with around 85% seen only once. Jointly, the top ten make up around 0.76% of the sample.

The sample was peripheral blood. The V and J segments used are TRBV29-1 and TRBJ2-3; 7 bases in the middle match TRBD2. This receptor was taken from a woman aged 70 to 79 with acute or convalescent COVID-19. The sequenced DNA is TGCAGCTCCGCCCGCCTAGCGGATATCACAGATACGCAGTATTTT. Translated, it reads CSSARLADITDTQYF.